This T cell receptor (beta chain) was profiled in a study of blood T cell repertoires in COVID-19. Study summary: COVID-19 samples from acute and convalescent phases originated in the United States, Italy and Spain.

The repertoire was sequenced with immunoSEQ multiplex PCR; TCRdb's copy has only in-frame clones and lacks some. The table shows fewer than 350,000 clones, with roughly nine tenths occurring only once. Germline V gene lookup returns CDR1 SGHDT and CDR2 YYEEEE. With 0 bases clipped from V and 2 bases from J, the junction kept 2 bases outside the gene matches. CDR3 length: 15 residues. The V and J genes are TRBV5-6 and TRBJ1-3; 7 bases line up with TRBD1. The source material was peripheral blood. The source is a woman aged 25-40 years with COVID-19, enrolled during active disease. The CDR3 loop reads CASSLGQGPGNTIYF. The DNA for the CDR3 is TGTGCCAGCAGCTTGGGACAGGGCCCTGGAAACACCATATATTTT.